Listed below are T cell receptor beta chains from one sample, sequenced in a study of cytomegalovirus exposure and HLA in healthy donors. Clones were read by immunoSEQ multiplex PCR, and TCRdb kept only the in-frame ones, dropping some. The sample records tens of thousands of clones, around 82% being singletons. The sample comprised PBMCs. These TCRs come from a female donor in good health and CMV-seronegative. The CDR3 runs from the conserved cysteine through the conserved F or W. Fields, in order: V gene, D gene, J gene, clone size, CDR3 protein, CDR3 DNA. D genes are given only for firm matches. Size is omitted from some rows. Given values are once, few, many or a class for expanded clones.

TRBV7-9	TRBD1	TRBJ1-3	few	CASSLAGQGSGNTIYF	TGTGCCAGCAGCCTGGCGGGACAGGGTTCGGGAAACACCATATATTTT
TRBV28	TRBD1	TRBJ2-7	NA	CASRRTGSSYEQYF	TGTGCCAGCCGGCGGACAGGGAGCTCCTACGAGCAGTACTTC
TRBV19	NA	TRBJ1-2	few	CASRRGNHGYTF	TGTGCCAGTCGGAGAGGAAACCATGGCTACACCTTC
TRBV7-3	TRBD1	TRBJ2-1	NA	CASSAFGQGENEQFF	TGTGCCAGCAGCGCGTTCGGACAGGGGGAGAATGAGCAGTTCTTC
TRBV27	TRBD1	TRBJ1-1	NA	CASRRLGQGGEAFF	TGTGCCAGCAGGAGACTGGGACAGGGAGGTGAAGCTTTCTTT
TRBV5-6	NA	TRBJ1-5	once	CASSSFQSSNQPQHF	TGTGCCAGCAGCTCATTTCAGTCTAGCAATCAGCCCCAGCATTTT
TRBV4-2	NA	TRBJ2-1	NA	CASSQGTPGGYEQFF	TGTGCCAGCAGCCAAGGGACCCCCGGAGGATATGAGCAGTTCTTC
TRBV11-2	TRBD1	TRBJ1-1	NA	CASSSDRVSTEAFF	TGTGCCAGCAGCTCGGACAGGGTAAGCACTGAAGCTTTCTTT
TRBV4-1	NA	TRBJ1-2	NA	CASSQEPGSYGYTF	TGCGCCAGCAGCCAAGAACCAGGTAGCTATGGCTACACCTTC
TRBV29-1	TRBD2	TRBJ2-5	NA	CSVGLAGQETQYF	TGCAGCGTTGGATTAGCGGGGCAAGAGACCCAGTACTTC
TRBV6-1	NA	TRBJ2-1	few	CASSAPPRSKTAYNEQFF	TGTGCCAGCAGTGCCCCCCCTAGATCCAAGACAGCCTACAATGAGCAGTTCTTC
TRBV7-9	TRBD1	TRBJ1-1	NA	CASSLASVGGEAFF	TGTGCCAGCAGCTTAGCATCGGTAGGGGGCGAAGCTTTCTTT
TRBV19	NA	TRBJ1-1	NA	CASTLSGAPIREAFF	TGTGCCAGTACCCTTTCAGGTGCGCCAATCCGTGAAGCTTTCTTT